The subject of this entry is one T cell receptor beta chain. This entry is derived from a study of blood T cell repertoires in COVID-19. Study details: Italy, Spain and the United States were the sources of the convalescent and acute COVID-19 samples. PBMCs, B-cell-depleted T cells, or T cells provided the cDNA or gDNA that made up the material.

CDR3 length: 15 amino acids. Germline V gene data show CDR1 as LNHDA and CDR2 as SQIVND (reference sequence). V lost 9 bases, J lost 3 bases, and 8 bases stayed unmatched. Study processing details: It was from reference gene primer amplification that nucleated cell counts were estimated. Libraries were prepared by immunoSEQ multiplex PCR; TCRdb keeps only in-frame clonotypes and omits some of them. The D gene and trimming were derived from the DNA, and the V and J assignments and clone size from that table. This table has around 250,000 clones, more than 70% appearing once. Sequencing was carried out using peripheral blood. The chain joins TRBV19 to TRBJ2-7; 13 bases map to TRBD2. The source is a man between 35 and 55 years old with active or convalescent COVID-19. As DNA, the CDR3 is TGTGCCAGCAGATCGGGACTAGCGGGAATCTACGAGCAGTACTTC. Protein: CASRSGLAGIYEQYF.